This T cell receptor (beta chain) was identified during a study of shared T cell receptors in the human thymus. With 4 bases removed from V and 0 bases from J, the gap between germline ends came to 7 bases. The CDR3 loop spans 14 amino acids. Germline V gene sequence: CDR1 KGHSH, CDR2 LQKENI. Method: immunoSEQ multiplex PCR; TCRdb's copy keeps in-frame clones and lacks some. The sample shows a few hundred thousand clones, 85% to 95% of them seen only once. Material for sequencing was thymocytes. This TCR was recovered from a human donor. The chain carries TRBV18 and TRBJ1-5; D remains ambiguous. In DNA, the CDR3 is TGTGCCAGCTCACGGCAGGCTAGCAATCAGCCCCAGCATTTT. Its translation is CASSRQASNQPQHF.